This T cell receptor beta chain was identified during a study of Ad26.COV2.S vaccination and SARS-CoV-2 variants. About the study: By the intramuscular route, Ad26.COV2.S was given once, or twice 56 days apart. Study results and caveats: Marked by substantial breadth, spike-specific CD8+ and CD4+ T cell responses were reportedly seen after vaccination. Breadth and depth estimates from TCRs may understate total T cell responses.

This clone was seen just once. Its antigen is undetermined. Noted treatment: about 20 received Ad26.COV2.S at low or high dose, single or two shots; 5 received placebo; per-sample allocation not given. Repertoires come from day 63 after the first vaccine or placebo injection. Expressing Wuhan-strain SARS-CoV-2 spike, an Ad26 vector served as the vaccine. Clones were sequenced by immunoSEQ multiplex PCR, and TCRdb holds only the in-frame ones, with some missing. The table lists hundreds of thousands of clones, 87% of them singletons. The TCR was taken from a person between 18 and 60 years old who received the Ad26.COV2.S COVID-19 vaccine or a placebo. The source was peripheral blood, collected in a trial of Ad26.COV2.S vaccine versus placebo.

Written as DNA, the CDR3 is TGTGCCAGCAGCTTAGGGACAGGCAACACCGGGGAGCTGTTTTTT. It specifies CASSLGTGNTGELFF. The chain employs TRBV7-6 and TRBJ2-2; 7 bases match TRBD1. V trimming: 1 base; J trimming: 2 bases; junction bases outside the gene matches: 1. CDR3 length equals 15 residues. CDR1 is SGHVS and CDR2 is FNYEAQ in the germline V gene.